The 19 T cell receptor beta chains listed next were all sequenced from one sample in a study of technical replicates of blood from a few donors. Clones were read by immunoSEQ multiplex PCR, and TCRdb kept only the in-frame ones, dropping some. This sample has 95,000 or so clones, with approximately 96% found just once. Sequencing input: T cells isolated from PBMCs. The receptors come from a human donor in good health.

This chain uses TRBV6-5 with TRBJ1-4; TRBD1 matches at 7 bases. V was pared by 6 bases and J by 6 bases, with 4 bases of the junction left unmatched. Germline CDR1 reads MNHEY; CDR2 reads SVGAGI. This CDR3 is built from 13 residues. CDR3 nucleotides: TGTGCCAGCAGAAAGGGGACAGATGAAAAACTGTTTTTT. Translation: CASRKGTDEKLFF.

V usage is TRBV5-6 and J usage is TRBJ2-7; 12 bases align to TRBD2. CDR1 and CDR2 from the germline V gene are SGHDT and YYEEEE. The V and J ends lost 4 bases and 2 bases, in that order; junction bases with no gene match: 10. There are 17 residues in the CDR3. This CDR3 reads CASSPTHTSGRPYEQYF. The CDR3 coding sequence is TGTGCCAGCAGCCCGACGCACACTAGCGGGAGGCCCTACGAGCAGTACTTC.

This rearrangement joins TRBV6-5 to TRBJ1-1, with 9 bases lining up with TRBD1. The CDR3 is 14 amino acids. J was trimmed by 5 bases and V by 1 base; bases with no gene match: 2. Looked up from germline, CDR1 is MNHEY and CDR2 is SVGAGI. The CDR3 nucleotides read TGTGCCAGCAGTTACTTAGGACAGGGGACTGAAGCTTTCTTT. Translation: CASSYLGQGTEAFF.

CDR3 DNA sequence: TGTGCCAGCAGCGTAGTTGGGACAGGGTATGGCTACACCTTC. It encodes CASSVVGTGYGYTF. V gene TRBV9 combines with J gene TRBJ1-2; 9 nucleotides line up with TRBD1. CDR1 SGDLS and CDR2 YYNGEE come from the germline V gene. Trimming took 0 bases from V and 5 from J; bases not matched to a gene: 2. The CDR3 is made up of 14 amino acids. Full variable domain (remainder filled in from reference TRBV9 and TRBJ1-2): DSGVTQTPKHLITATGQRVTLRCSPRSGDLSVYWYQQSLDQGLQFLIQYYNGEERAKGNILERFSAQQFPDLHSELNLSSLELGDSALYFCASSVVGTGYGYTFGSGTRLTVV.

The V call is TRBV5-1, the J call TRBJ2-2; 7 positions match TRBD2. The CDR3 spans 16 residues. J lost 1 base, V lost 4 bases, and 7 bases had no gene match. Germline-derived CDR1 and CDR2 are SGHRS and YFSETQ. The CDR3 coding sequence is TGCGCCAGCAGCCTGGGCGGCGGGAGGAACACCGGGGAGCTGTTTTTT. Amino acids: CASSLGGGRNTGELFF.

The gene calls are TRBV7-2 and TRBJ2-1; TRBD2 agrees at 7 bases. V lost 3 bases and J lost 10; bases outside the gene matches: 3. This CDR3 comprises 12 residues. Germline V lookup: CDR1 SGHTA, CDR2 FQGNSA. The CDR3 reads CASSLGRAEQFF. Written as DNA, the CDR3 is TGTGCCAGCAGCTTGGGGAGGGCCGAGCAGTTCTTC.

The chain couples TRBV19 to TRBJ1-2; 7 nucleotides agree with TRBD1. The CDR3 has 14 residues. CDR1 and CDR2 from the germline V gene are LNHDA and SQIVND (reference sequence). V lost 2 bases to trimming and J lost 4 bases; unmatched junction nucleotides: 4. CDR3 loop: CASSISDRTYGYTF. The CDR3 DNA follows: TGTGCCAGTAGTATATCGGACAGGACCTATGGCTACACCTTC.

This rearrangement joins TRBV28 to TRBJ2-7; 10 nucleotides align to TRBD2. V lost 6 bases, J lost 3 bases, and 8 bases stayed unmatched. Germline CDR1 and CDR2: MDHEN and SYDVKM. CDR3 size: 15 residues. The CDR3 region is CASSSPPSGSYEQYF. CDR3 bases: TGTGCCAGCAGCTCCCCCCCTAGCGGGAGCTACGAGCAGTACTTC.

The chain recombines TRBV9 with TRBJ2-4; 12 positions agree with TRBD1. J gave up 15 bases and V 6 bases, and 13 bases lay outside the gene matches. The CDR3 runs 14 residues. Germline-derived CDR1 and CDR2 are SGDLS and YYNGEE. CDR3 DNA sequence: TGTGCCAGCACCCTATACCGGGACAGGGGGCTTCTGTACTTC. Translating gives CASTLYRDRGLLYF.

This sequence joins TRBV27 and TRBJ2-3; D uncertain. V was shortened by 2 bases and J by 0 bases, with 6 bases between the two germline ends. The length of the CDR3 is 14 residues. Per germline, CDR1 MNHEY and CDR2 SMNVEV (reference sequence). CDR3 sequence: CASSLGASTDTQYF. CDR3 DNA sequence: TGTGCCAGCAGTTTAGGAGCGAGCACAGATACGCAGTATTTT.

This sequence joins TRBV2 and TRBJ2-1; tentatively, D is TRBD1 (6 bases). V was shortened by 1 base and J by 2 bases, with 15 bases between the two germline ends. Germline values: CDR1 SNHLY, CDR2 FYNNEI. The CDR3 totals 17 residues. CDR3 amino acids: CASSEEEAGVTYNEQFF. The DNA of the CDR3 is TGTGCCAGCAGTGAAGAGGAGGCAGGGGTAACCTACAATGAGCAGTTCTTC. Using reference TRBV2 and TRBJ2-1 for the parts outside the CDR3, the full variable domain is EPEVTQTPSHQVTQMGQEVILRCVPISNHLYFYWYRQILGQKVEFLVSFYNNEISEKSEIFDDQFSVERPDGSNFTLKIRSTKLEDSAMYFCASSEEEAGVTYNEQFFGPGTRLTVL.

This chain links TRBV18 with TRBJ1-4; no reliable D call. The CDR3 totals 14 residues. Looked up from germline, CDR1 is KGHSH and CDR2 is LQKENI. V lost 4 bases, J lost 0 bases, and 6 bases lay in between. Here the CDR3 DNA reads TGTGCCAGCTCACAGCGCTCAACTAATGAAAAACTGTTTTTT. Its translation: CASSQRSTNEKLFF.

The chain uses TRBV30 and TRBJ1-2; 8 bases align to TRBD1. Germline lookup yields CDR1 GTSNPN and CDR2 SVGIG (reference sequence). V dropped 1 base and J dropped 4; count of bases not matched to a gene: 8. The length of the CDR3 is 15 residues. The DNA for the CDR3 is TGTGCCTGGAGTGGAGGGGACAGGCGCACCTATGGCTACACCTTC. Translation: CAWSGGDRRTYGYTF.

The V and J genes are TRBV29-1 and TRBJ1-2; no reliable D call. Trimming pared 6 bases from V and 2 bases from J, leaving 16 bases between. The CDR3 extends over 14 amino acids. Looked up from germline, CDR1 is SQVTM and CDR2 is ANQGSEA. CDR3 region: CSVPILDLNYGYTF. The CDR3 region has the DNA TGCAGCGTCCCGATCCTGGACTTAAACTATGGCTACACCTTC.

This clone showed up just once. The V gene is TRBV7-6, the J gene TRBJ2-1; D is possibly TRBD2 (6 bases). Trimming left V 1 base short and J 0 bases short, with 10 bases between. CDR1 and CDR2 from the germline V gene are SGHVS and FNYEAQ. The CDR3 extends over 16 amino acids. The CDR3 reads CASSLVAGSSYNEQFF. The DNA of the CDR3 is TGTGCCAGCAGCTTAGTGGCGGGGAGCTCCTACAATGAGCAGTTCTTC.

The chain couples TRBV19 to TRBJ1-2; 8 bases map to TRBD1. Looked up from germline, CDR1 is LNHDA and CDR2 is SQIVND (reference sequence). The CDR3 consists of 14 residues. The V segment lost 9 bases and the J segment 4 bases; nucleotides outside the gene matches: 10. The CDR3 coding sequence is TGTGCCAGCCTCGTTACAGGGGGACCCTATGGCTACACCTTC. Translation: CASLVTGGPYGYTF.

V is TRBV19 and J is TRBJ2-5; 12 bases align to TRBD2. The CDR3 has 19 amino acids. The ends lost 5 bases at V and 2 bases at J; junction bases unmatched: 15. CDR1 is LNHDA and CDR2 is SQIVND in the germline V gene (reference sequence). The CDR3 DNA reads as TGTGCCAGTAGTCTTACTCGTCTAGCGGGAGGGCCACGGCAAGAGACCCAGTACTTC. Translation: CASSLTRLAGGPRQETQYF. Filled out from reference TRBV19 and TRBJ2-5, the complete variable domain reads DGGITQSPKYLFRKEGQNVTLSCEQNLNHDAMYWYRQDPGQGLRLIYYSQIVNDFQKGDIAEGYSVSREKKESFPLTVTSAQKNPTAFYLCASSLTRLAGGPRQETQYFGPGTRLLVL.

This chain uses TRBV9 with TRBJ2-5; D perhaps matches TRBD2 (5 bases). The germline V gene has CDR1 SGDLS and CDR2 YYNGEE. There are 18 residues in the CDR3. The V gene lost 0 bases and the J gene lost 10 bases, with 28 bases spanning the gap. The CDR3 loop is CASSVEKEERLRWGGQYF. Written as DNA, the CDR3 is TGTGCCAGCAGCGTAGAAAAGGAGGAGCGACTCCGGTGGGGTGGCCAGTACTTC. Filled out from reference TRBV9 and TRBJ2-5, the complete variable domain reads DSGVTQTPKHLITATGQRVTLRCSPRSGDLSVYWYQQSLDQGLQFLIQYYNGEERAKGNILERFSAQQFPDLHSELNLSSLELGDSALYFCASSVEKEERLRWGGQYFGPGTRLLVL.

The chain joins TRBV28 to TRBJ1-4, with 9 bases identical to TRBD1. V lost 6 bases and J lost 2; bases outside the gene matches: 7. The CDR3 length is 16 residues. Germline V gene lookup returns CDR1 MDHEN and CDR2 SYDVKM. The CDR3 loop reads CASRPAQGATNEKLFF. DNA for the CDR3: TGTGCCAGCAGGCCCGCACAGGGGGCCACTAATGAAAAACTGTTTTTT.